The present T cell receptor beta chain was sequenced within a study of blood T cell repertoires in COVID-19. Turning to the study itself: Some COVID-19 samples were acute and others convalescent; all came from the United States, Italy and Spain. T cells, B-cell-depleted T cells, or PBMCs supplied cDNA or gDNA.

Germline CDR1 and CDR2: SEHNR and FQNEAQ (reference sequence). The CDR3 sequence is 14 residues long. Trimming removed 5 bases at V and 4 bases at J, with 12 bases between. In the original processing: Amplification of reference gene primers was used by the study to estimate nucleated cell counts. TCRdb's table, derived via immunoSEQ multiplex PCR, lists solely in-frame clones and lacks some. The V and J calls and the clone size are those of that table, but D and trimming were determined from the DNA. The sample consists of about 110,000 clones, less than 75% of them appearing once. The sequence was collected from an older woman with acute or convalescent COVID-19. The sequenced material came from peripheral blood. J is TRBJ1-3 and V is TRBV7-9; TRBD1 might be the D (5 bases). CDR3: CASSQTATGNTIYF. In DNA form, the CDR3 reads TGTGCCAGCAGCCAGACAGCCACAGGAAACACCATATATTTT.